What follows are 29 T cell receptor beta chains derived from one specimen sequenced in a study of blood T cell repertoires in COVID-19. Measured with immunoSEQ multiplex PCR; TCRdb has only the in-frame clones, and not every one. This table holds some 95,000 clones, less than 85% found once. The sample was peripheral blood. The receptors originated from a man in his 70s with acute or convalescent COVID-19.

The chain has TRBV2 and TRBJ2-2, with 7 positions matching TRBD2. V dropped 7 bases and J dropped 0; count of bases not matched to a gene: 2. There are 14 residues in the CDR3. Germline CDR1 SNHLY, CDR2 FYNNEI. The CDR3 loop is CASMGGTNTGELFF. The CDR3 DNA reads as TGTGCCAGCATGGGAGGGACGAACACCGGGGAGCTGTTTTTT.

The genes are TRBV5-1 and TRBJ2-2, with TRBD1 identical over 9 bases. The CDR3 consists of 15 residues. CDR1 is SGHRS and CDR2 is YFSETQ in the germline V gene. J lost 3 bases, V lost 10 bases, and 10 bases had no gene match. CDR3 region: CASHRGQSDTGELFF. The CDR3 region has the DNA TGCGCCTCACACAGGGGGCAATCCGACACCGGGGAGCTGTTTTTT. The whole variable domain, filled in from reference TRBV5-1 and TRBJ2-2, reads KAGVTQTPRYLIKTRGQQVTLSCSPISGHRSVSWYQQTPGQGLQFLFEYFSETQRNKGNFPGRFSGRQFSNSRSEMNVSTLELGDSALYLCASHRGQSDTGELFFGEGSRLTVL.

V is TRBV19 and J is TRBJ2-7, with D uncertain. CDR3 length: 14 amino acids. Per germline, CDR1 LNHDA and CDR2 SQIVND (reference sequence). The V and J ends lost 6 bases and 2 bases respectively, with 14 bases between them. The CDR3 loop is CASRSGSFPYEQYV. CDR3 nucleotides: TGTGCCAGTAGATCCGGGTCTTTCCCCTACGAGCAGTACGTC.

The V call is TRBV7-3, the J call TRBJ2-1, with 12 bases identical to TRBD2. Per germline, CDR1 SGHTA and CDR2 FQGTGA. The CDR3 runs 16 residues. The V gene end was trimmed by 3 bases and the J gene end by 9 bases; junction bases not matched to a gene: 9. The CDR3 nucleotides are TGTGCCAGCAGCTTGACACTAGCGGGAGGACGCGGTGAGCAGTTCTTC. This translates into CASSLTLAGGRGEQFF. The complete variable domain, with remaining parts taken from reference TRBV7-3 and TRBJ2-1, reads GAGVSQTPSNKVTEKGKYVELRCDPISGHTALYWYRQSLGQGPEFLIYFQGTGAADDSGLPNDRFFAVRPEGSVSTLKIQRTERGDSAVYLCASSLTLAGGRGEQFFGPGTRLTVL.

V and J are TRBV5-6 and TRBJ1-2; D ambiguous. Deletions cut 1 base from V and 8 bases from J, with 12 bases between. Germline V lookup: CDR1 SGHDT, CDR2 YYEEEE. This CDR3 contains 13 residues. The CDR3 bases are TGTGCCAGCAGCTTGCGACCTGGAGGGGGCTACACCTTC. This encodes CASSLRPGGGYTF.

This clone turned up a few times. This rearrangement joins TRBV15 to TRBJ2-7; 8 bases fit TRBD2. This CDR3 is built from 15 residues. The V segment lost 1 base and the J segment 6 bases; nucleotides outside the gene matches: 8. The germline gives CDR1 LNHNV, CDR2 YYDKDF (reference sequence). The CDR3 region has the DNA TGTGCCACCAGCAGAGGCCCGGGGGGGTCGGCCGAGCAGTACTTC. Encoded protein: CATSRGPGGSAEQYF. The variable domain in full, with the rest retrieved from reference TRBV15 and TRBJ2-7, is DAMVIQNPRYQVTQFGKPVTLSCSQTLNHNVMYWYQQKSSQAPKLLFHYYDKDFNNEADTPDNFQSRRPNTSFCFLDIRSPGLGDTAMYLCATSRGPGGSAEQYFGPGTRLTVT.

This clone was counted only a few times. The chain joins TRBV19 to TRBJ1-2; D possibly corresponds to TRBD1 (6 bases). Trimming shortened V by 3 bases and J by 2 bases, and 7 bases separated the two germline ends. CDR3 size: 13 residues. Germline CDR1 reads LNHDA; CDR2 reads SQIVND (reference sequence). The CDR3 DNA is TGTGCCAGTAGTATGAGGGGGAACTATGGCTACACCTTC. Protein product: CASSMRGNYGYTF.

The J gene is TRBJ1-1, the V gene TRBV7-2, with D possibly matching TRBD1 (5 bases). Germline CDR1 SGHTA, CDR2 FQGNSA. The CDR3 consists of 15 residues. The V and J ends lost 5 bases and 1 base respectively, with 14 bases between them. The CDR3 reads CASSPGGGWNTEAFF. CDR3 in DNA: TGTGCCAGCAGCCCTGGGGGGGGGTGGAACACTGAAGCTTTCTTT.

V and J are TRBV6-5 and TRBJ2-7; perhaps TRBD2 as D (5 bases). This CDR3 contains 15 residues. V lost 2 bases, J lost 0 bases, and 11 bases lay in between. Germline CDR1 and CDR2: MNHEY and SVGAGI. CDR3 in DNA: TGTGCCAGCAGTTACACCCGGGAATCCTCCTACGAGCAGTACTTC. It is translated as CASSYTRESSYEQYF.

The chain has TRBV5-1 and TRBJ2-5; 8 bases line up with TRBD1. CDR1 is SGHRS and CDR2 is YFSETQ in the germline V gene. The V segment lost 4 bases and the J segment 3 bases; nucleotides outside the gene matches: 8. The CDR3 runs to 15 residues. CDR3: CASSVTGDGKETQYF. The CDR3 DNA is TGCGCCAGCAGCGTGACAGGGGACGGCAAAGAGACCCAGTACTTC.

The chain recombines TRBV12-3 or TRBV12-4 with TRBJ1-5; 9 nucleotides align to TRBD1. The junction had 5 bases not matched to a gene; V was cut back by 5 bases and J by 9 bases. This CDR3 has 13 amino acids. The CDR3 nucleotides are TGTGCCAGCAGTCAACAGGGGGCCCTGCCCCAGCATTTT. Translation: CASSQQGALPQHF.

J is TRBJ2-5 and V is TRBV30, with 7 bases lining up with TRBD1. The CDR3 consists of 13 residues. With V trimmed by 2 bases and J by 5 bases, 5 bases remained unmatched. Germline V gene sequence: CDR1 GTSNPN, CDR2 SVGIG (reference sequence). The chain's CDR3 is CAWSLQGRETQYF. The CDR3 nucleotides read TGTGCCTGGAGTTTACAGGGGCGGGAGACCCAGTACTTC.

The CDR3 region has the DNA TGCGCCAGCAGCTTGGCAGCGGGGGGGCAGGAGACCCAGTACTTC. Translating gives CASSLAAGGQETQYF. This chain links TRBV5-1 with TRBJ2-5; 10 bases map to TRBD2. V lost 0 bases and J lost 5; bases outside the gene matches: 4. The CDR3 has 15 residues. Germline loops: CDR1 SGHRS, CDR2 YFSETQ.

The chain couples TRBV7-9 to TRBJ2-5; D uncertain. This CDR3 region has 13 residues. The V end lost 3 bases, the J end lost 3 bases, and 8 bases lay between the germline ends. In germline, CDR1 is SEHNR, CDR2 FQNEAQ (reference sequence). CDR3 protein: CASSLYSEETQYF. Here the CDR3 DNA reads TGTGCCAGCAGCTTGTACAGTGAAGAGACCCAGTACTTC.

Here the CDR3 reads CASSESGLGSYNEQFF. In DNA form, the CDR3 reads TGTGCCAGCAGTGAATCAGGGCTAGGCTCCTACAATGAGCAGTTCTTC. The chain recombines TRBV25-1 with TRBJ2-1, with a tentative D call TRBD1 (5 bases). Germline CDR1 MGHDK, CDR2 SYGVNS. Trimming left V 1 base short and J 0 bases short, with 10 bases between. CDR3 length equals 16 residues.

The rearrangement joins TRBV12-3 or TRBV12-4 to TRBJ1-1, with D possibly matching TRBD1 (6 bases). This CDR3 is 11 amino acids long. The V end lost 0 bases, the J end lost 10 bases, and 6 bases lay between the germline ends. CDR3 coding DNA: TGTGCCAGCAGTTTAGCCAGGGGAGCTTTCTTT. It specifies CASSLARGAFF.

The CDR3 DNA is TGTGCCAGCAGCCAACGGGGGGGGAGCGCCTACGAGCAGTACTTC. Translating gives CASSQRGGSAYEQYF. This sequence joins TRBV4-2 and TRBJ2-7, with 8 positions matching TRBD2. Losses at the gene ends were 2 bases for V and 2 bases for J; bases not matched to a gene: 5. The CDR3 spans 15 residues. The germline CDR1 and CDR2 sequences are LGHNA and YNFKEQ.

This chain connects TRBV7-9 to TRBJ1-4; D is possibly TRBD1 (6 bases). Germline V lookup: CDR1 SEHNR, CDR2 FQNEAQ (reference sequence). The germline V and J ends were trimmed by 8 bases and 8 bases, with 15 bases remaining between them. CDR3 length: 13 residues. The CDR3 here is CASHRDGLEKLFF. The CDR3 DNA reads TGTGCCAGCCACAGGGACGGCTTAGAAAAACTGTTTTTT.

The chain carries TRBV6-1 and TRBJ2-1, with 8 nucleotides matching TRBD2. CDR3 length equals 16 residues. Germline CDR1 reads MNHNS; CDR2 reads SASEGT. The J segment lost 8 bases and the V segment lost 0 bases, leaving 9 bases of the junction unmatched. The CDR3: CASSEASSGSHYEQFF. DNA of the CDR3: TGTGCCAGCAGTGAAGCTTCCAGCGGGAGTCATTATGAGCAGTTCTTC.

The chain is built from TRBV28 and TRBJ1-5, with D possibly being TRBD1 (5 bases). Germline CDR1 reads MDHEN; CDR2 reads SYDVKM. The V gene lost 3 bases and the J gene lost 2 bases, with 14 bases spanning the gap. This CDR3 is 16 amino acids long. This CDR3 is CASSFQGTVGNQPQHF. DNA of the CDR3: TGTGCCAGCAGTTTCCAGGGAACGGTCGGCAATCAGCCCCAGCATTTT.

A few counts support this clone. This chain connects TRBV27 to TRBJ1-6, with D unclear. Germline CDR1 MNHEY, CDR2 SMNVEV (reference sequence). Trimming cost V 4 bases and J 7 bases, with 14 bases left between them. The CDR3 contains 15 residues. This CDR3 is CASSSLREPNSPLHF. DNA of the CDR3: TGTGCCAGCAGTTCCCTCCGGGAGCCGAATTCACCCCTCCACTTT.

The gene calls are TRBV10-1 and TRBJ1-5; maybe TRBD1 (5 bases). The CDR3 covers 19 residues. V lost 11 bases and J lost 1, with 30 bases in between. In germline, CDR1 is WNHNN, CDR2 SYGVQD (reference sequence). The DNA for the CDR3 is TGCGCCGCCAGGGCCAGGGTAAACGGGCCCGGGGGGAGCAATCAGCCCCAGCATTTT. This codes for CAARARVNGPGGSNQPQHF.

This chain uses TRBV24-1 with TRBJ2-2; D unclear. From germline, CDR1 is KGHDR and CDR2 SFDVKD. The CDR3 contains 15 residues. V was cut by 4 bases and J by 1 base, with 9 bases left in between. Here the CDR3 reads CATSDVVRNTGELFF. CDR3 in DNA: TGTGCCACCAGTGACGTCGTCCGGAACACCGGGGAGCTGTTTTTT.

In its sample, this clone was seen a few times. The rearrangement uses TRBV4-1 and TRBJ2-3, with D uncertain. This CDR3 has 16 residues. The germline gives CDR1 MGHRA, CDR2 YSYEKL. The V end lost 0 bases, the J end lost 0 bases, and 10 bases lay between the germline ends. This chain's CDR3 is CASSQDRLVSTDTQYF. CDR3 sequence (DNA): TGCGCCAGCAGCCAAGATCGACTGGTTAGCACAGATACGCAGTATTTT.

A few counts support this clone. This chain's CDR3 is CASSQKGAGNTIYF. The CDR3 DNA reads TGTGCCAGCAGCCAAAAAGGAGCAGGAAACACCATATATTTT. This chain connects TRBV3-1 (or the pseudogene TRBV3-2) to TRBJ1-3; D gene ambiguous. CDR1 is LGHDT and CDR2 is YNNKEL in the germline V gene (reference sequence). Deletions cut 2 bases from V and 4 bases from J, with 9 bases between. CDR3 length: 14 residues.

This clone is a singleton in its sample. The chain couples TRBV9 to TRBJ1-6; D is uncertain. This CDR3 contains 13 residues. The V gene lost 0 bases and the J gene lost 10 bases, with 8 bases spanning the gap. The germline V gene encodes CDR1 SGDLS and CDR2 YYNGEE. The CDR3: CASSVVAGSPLHF. The CDR3 DNA sequence: TGTGCCAGCAGCGTAGTAGCGGGCTCACCCCTCCACTTT.

The rearrangement joins TRBV9 to TRBJ2-5; 9 bases agree with TRBD1. Germline trimming cut 0 bases from V and 5 bases from J; bases unmatched to any gene: 8. CDR3 length equals 16 residues. The V gene's germline CDR1 is SGDLS and CDR2 YYNGEE. CDR3 region: CASSVDGTGFRETQYF. The CDR3 DNA follows: TGTGCCAGCAGCGTAGATGGGACAGGGTTCAGGGAGACCCAGTACTTC.

This sequence joins TRBV6-1 and TRBJ2-7, with D unresolved. The V and J ends lost 1 base and 1 base respectively, with 8 bases between them. The CDR3 contains 14 residues. Germline V gives CDR1 MNHNS, CDR2 SASEGT. The CDR3 region is CASSEGGVSYEQYV. Here the CDR3 DNA reads TGTGCCAGCAGTGAAGGTGGAGTGTCCTACGAGCAGTACGTC.

A single count supports this clone. CDR3 sequence (DNA): TGTGCCAGCAGCTCAAGTCTCCCCGGGACAGGGTACGGAGGGGATGGCTACACCTTC. It encodes CASSSSLPGTGYGGDGYTF. The rearrangement links TRBV7-9 to TRBJ1-2; 9 bases are a match to TRBD1. Germline V lookup: CDR1 SEHNR, CDR2 FQNEAQ (reference sequence). V gave up 4 bases and J gave up 6 bases; unmatched junction bases: 21. The CDR3 extends over 19 amino acids.